Below, one T cell receptor (beta chain) is given with its context. PCR involved 60 Vbeta and 13 Jbeta primers. Some clones are missing from TCRdb's copy, which holds only in-frame ones; the method was immunoSEQ multiplex PCR. Recorded for this sample: tens of thousands of clones. These data belong to a study of cytomegalovirus exposure and HLA in healthy donors. Study-wide context: Within the Caucasian-associated ancestry cluster were more than 75% of the roughly 400 genotyped donors.

The V gene end was trimmed by 3 bases and the J gene end by 6 bases; junction bases not matched to a gene: 7. CDR3 length: 16 residues. Germline CDR1 reads SGHTA; CDR2 reads FQGTGA. The sample comprised PBMCs. This clonotype was obtained from a woman aged 40 to 50 in good health and CMV-seropositive. The V call is TRBV7-3, the J call TRBJ2-1; 11 bases fit TRBD1. The CDR3 bases are TGTGCCAGCAGCTTGGCCGGACAGGGGGCGAGCAATGAGCAGTTCTTC. Protein: CASSLAGQGASNEQFF.